This TCR beta chain emerged from a study of identical twins. Study findings and constraints: Models came in too low on out-of-frame TCR alpha sharing in monozygotic twins.

This clonotype was seen repeatedly, ten times or more. Its antigen is undetermined. CDR1 and CDR2 (germline): SGHRS, YFSETQ. With V trimmed by 5 bases and J by 4 bases, 8 bases remained unmatched. CDR3 length: 15 residues. Healthy Caucasians were all of the donors. TCRdb reanalysed the 5' RACE reads using MiXCR and keeps one entry per CDR3 protein. This table has approximately 890,000 distinct CDR3 sequences, about 12% appearing once. Separately, the same data were catalogued under a study of yellow fever vaccine responses in identical twins.

V usage is TRBV5-1 and J usage is TRBJ2-3, with 9 nucleotides matching TRBD2. The clonotype originates from a woman younger than 30 in good health. The sequenced sample was PBMCs. The CDR3 sequence: CASSSSGRSPDTQYF. DNA for the CDR3: TGCGCCAGCAGTTCAAGCGGGAGGTCCCCAGATACGCAGTATTTT.